Presented here are 17 T cell receptor beta chains from one specimen sequenced in a study of blood T cell repertoires in COVID-19. Assay used: immunoSEQ multiplex PCR; TCRdb lists only in-frame clones, some missing. Counted here are 210,000 or so clones, 86% occurring once; the ten biggest clones make up approximately 2.8%. Sequenced material: PBMCs or T cells enriched from blood (not recorded which). The receptors derive from a woman between 50 and 59 years old in a cohort exposed to, infected with or recovered from COVID-19 (not recorded which).

This sequence joins TRBV7-3 and TRBJ2-1; a weak D match, TRBD2 (6 bases). The CDR3 length is 15 residues. Germline lookup yields CDR1 SGHTA and CDR2 FQGTGA. V was trimmed by 5 bases and J by 0 bases, leaving 11 bases between them. Written as DNA, the CDR3 is TGTGCCAGCAGCACGACCGGGAGCTCCTACAATGAGCAGTTCTTC. This codes for CASSTTGSSYNEQFF.

The count of this clone is one. The V gene is TRBV25-1, the J gene TRBJ1-2; 8 bases align to TRBD1. V dropped 2 bases and J dropped 6; count of bases not matched to a gene: 2. The CDR3 is 13 residues long. CDR1 MGHDK and CDR2 SYGVNS come from the germline V gene. The CDR3 sequence: CASSETGGDGYTF. The CDR3 DNA reads TGTGCCAGCAGTGAAACAGGGGGAGATGGCTACACCTTC.

CDR3 coding DNA: TGTGCCAGCAGCTTGGACTTATACGAGCAGTACTTC. Protein: CASSLDLYEQYF. The chain recombines TRBV11-2 with TRBJ2-7, with D possibly matching TRBD2 (5 bases). Germline values: CDR1 SGHAT, CDR2 FQNNGV. Between the trimmed V and J ends, which lost 3 bases and 4 bases, there was a span of 7 bases. The CDR3 spans 12 residues.

The gene calls are TRBV29-1 and TRBJ1-4; D ambiguous. The CDR3 is 12 residues long. Germline CDR1 is SQVTM and CDR2 is ANQGSEA. V lost 6 bases and J 6 bases, leaving 11 bases between the germline ends. Written as DNA, the CDR3 is TGCAGCGTAGCCGAAGTGGATGAAAAACTGTTTTTT. Protein: CSVAEVDEKLFF. Based on the CDR3 plus reference TRBV29-1 and TRBJ1-4, the full variable domain is SAVISQKPSRDICQRGTSLTIQCQVDSQVTMMFWYRQQPGQSLTLIATANQGSEATYESGFVIDKFPISRPNLTFSTLTVSNMSPEDSSIYLCSVAEVDEKLFFGSGTQLSVL.

The chain is built from TRBV4-3 and TRBJ1-1, with D possibly being TRBD1 (5 bases). Between the trimmed V and J ends, which lost 1 base and 10 bases, there was a span of 19 bases. CDR3 length equals 15 residues. Germline V gives CDR1 LGHNA, CDR2 YSLEER. The CDR3: CASSQVREDSGGAFF. The DNA of the CDR3 is TGCGCCAGCAGCCAAGTGAGGGAAGATAGCGGGGGAGCTTTCTTT.

The chain employs TRBV6-1 and TRBJ2-7, with D possibly TRBD2 on 5 matching bases. Trimming pared 2 bases from V and 0 bases from J, leaving 8 bases between. The length of the CDR3 is 14 residues. Germline V gives CDR1 MNHNS, CDR2 SASEGT. CDR3 in amino acids: CASSETGSSYEQYF. CDR3 nucleotides: TGTGCCAGCAGTGAAACTGGGAGCTCCTACGAGCAGTACTTC.

This clone was observed a few times. This rearrangement joins TRBV7-3 to TRBJ1-2; no clear D gene. The germline gives CDR1 SGHTA, CDR2 FQGTGA. V gave up 2 bases and J gave up 2 bases, with 9 bases separating them. The CDR3 sequence is 14 residues long. The CDR3 loop is CASSLEYGNYGYTF. The CDR3 DNA follows: TGTGCCAGCAGCTTAGAGTACGGGAACTATGGCTACACCTTC. The full variable domain, in which reference TRBV7-3 and TRBJ1-2 provide the parts outside the CDR3, is GAGVSQTPSNKVTEKGKYVELRCDPISGHTALYWYRQSLGQGPEFLIYFQGTGAADDSGLPNDRFFAVRPEGSVSTLKIQRTERGDSAVYLCASSLEYGNYGYTFGSGTRLTVV.

This clone was seen only a few times. The chain carries TRBV28 and TRBJ1-6, with TRBD1 identical over 9 bases. V lost 6 bases and J lost 10; bases outside the gene matches: 10. CDR3 length equals 15 residues. CDR1 and CDR2 from the germline V gene are MDHEN and SYDVKM. The CDR3 region has the DNA TGTGCCAGCAGCAACCCGGGACAGGGCCACTCACCCCTCCACTTT. It encodes CASSNPGQGHSPLHF.

The chain links TRBV7-8 to TRBJ2-1; maybe TRBD1 (5 bases). Germline assignment: CDR1 SGHVS and CDR2 FQNEAQ. Trimming took off 3 bases at V and 3 bases at J, with 9 bases between the two ends. This CDR3 is built from 14 residues. This CDR3 is CASSLGLNYNEQFF. The DNA for the CDR3 is TGTGCCAGCAGCTTGGGGCTAAACTACAATGAGCAGTTCTTC.

J is TRBJ2-7 and V is TRBV5-5; unclear D gene. V lost 0 bases, J lost 4 bases, and 11 bases lay in between. The CDR3 totals 14 residues. Germline V gene data show CDR1 as SGHKS and CDR2 as YYEKEE (reference sequence). The CDR3 protein is CASSLDFREYEQYF. The CDR3, as DNA: TGTGCCAGCAGCTTGGATTTTAGAGAGTACGAGCAGTACTTC.

The chain carries TRBV5-1 and TRBJ1-6; no firm D call. The CDR3 sequence is 15 residues long. Germline V gene data show CDR1 as SGHRS and CDR2 as YFSETQ. V shed 0 bases and J shed 7 bases, with 11 bases lying between them. CDR3 coding DNA: TGCGCCAGCAGCTTGGATCCGGGAAGCAATTCACCCCTCCACTTT. Translation gives CASSLDPGSNSPLHF. The variable domain in full, with the rest retrieved from reference TRBV5-1 and TRBJ1-6, is KAGVTQTPRYLIKTRGQQVTLSCSPISGHRSVSWYQQTPGQGLQFLFEYFSETQRNKGNFPGRFSGRQFSNSRSEMNVSTLELGDSALYLCASSLDPGSNSPLHFGNGTRLTVT.

The CDR3 reads CASSQDLGSNIQYF. The CDR3 DNA reads TGTGCCAGCAGCCAAGATCTAGGATCAAACATTCAGTACTTC. The J gene is TRBJ2-4, the V gene TRBV4-2; no reliable D call. The CDR3 is made up of 14 amino acids. V was shortened by 0 bases and J by 6 bases, with 9 bases between the two germline ends. Germline-derived CDR1 and CDR2 are LGHNA and YNFKEQ.

V usage is TRBV30 and J usage is TRBJ1-2, with 7 positions matching TRBD1. The germline gives CDR1 GTSNPN, CDR2 SVGIG (reference sequence). The V segment lost 3 bases and the J segment 0 bases; nucleotides outside the gene matches: 10. The CDR3 has 16 residues. The CDR3 nucleotides are TGTGCCTGGAGAGTAACCCCGGGACAGTCTAACTATGGCTACACCTTC. Amino acids: CAWRVTPGQSNYGYTF.

This clone was found a few times. The V gene is TRBV7-9, the J gene TRBJ2-3, with 12 nucleotides matching TRBD2. The CDR3 is 16 amino acids. J lost 0 bases, V lost 5 bases, and 3 bases had no gene match. Looked up from germline, CDR1 is SEHNR and CDR2 is FQNEAQ (reference sequence). In DNA, the CDR3 is TGTGCCAGCAGCACAGGACTAGCGGGGAGCACAGATACGCAGTATTTT. Translation: CASSTGLAGSTDTQYF.

This clone appeared a single time. The germline gene is not matched at one end of the junction; a read error may be the cause. This rearrangement joins TRBV11-2 to TRBJ1-2, with D tentatively TRBD1 (6 bases). This CDR3 is built from 12 residues. Germline V gene sequence: CDR1 SGHAT, CDR2 FQNNGV. The CDR3 loop is CASSFAETGPIF. The CDR3 DNA reads as TGTGCCAGCAGTTTTGCCGAAACAGGGCCGATCTTC.

V is TRBV7-2 and J is TRBJ1-5, with unresolved D. V dropped 1 base and J dropped 0 bases, with 10 bases sitting between them. Germline loops: CDR1 SGHTA, CDR2 FQGNSA. This CDR3 is built from 16 residues. The CDR3 here is CASSLVSVNSNQPQHF. For the CDR3, the DNA is TGTGCCAGCAGCTTAGTCTCAGTAAATAGCAATCAGCCCCAGCATTTT.

The V and J genes are TRBV2 and TRBJ1-2; a possible D gene is TRBD1 (5 bases). The V gene lost 2 bases and the J gene lost 7 bases, with 11 bases spanning the gap. This CDR3 region has 13 residues. The germline CDR1 and CDR2 sequences are SNHLY and FYNNEI. The CDR3 DNA reads as TGTGCCAGCAGTGAAACGGGGGTGGCTGGCTACACCTTC. Translation: CASSETGVAGYTF.